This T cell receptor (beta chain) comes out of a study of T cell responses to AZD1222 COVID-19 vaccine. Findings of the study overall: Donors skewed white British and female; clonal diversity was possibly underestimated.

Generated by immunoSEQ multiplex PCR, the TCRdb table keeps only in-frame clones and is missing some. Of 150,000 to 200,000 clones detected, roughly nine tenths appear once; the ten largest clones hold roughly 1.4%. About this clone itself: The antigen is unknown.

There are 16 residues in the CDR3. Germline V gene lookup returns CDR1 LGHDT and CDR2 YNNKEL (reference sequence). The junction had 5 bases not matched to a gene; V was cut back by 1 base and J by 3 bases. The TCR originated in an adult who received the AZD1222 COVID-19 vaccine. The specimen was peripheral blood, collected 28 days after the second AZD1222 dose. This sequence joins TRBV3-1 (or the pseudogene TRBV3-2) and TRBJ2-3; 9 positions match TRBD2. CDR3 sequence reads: CASSQVAGVATDTQYF. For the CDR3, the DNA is TGTGCCAGCAGCCAAGTAGCGGGAGTCGCAACAGATACGCAGTATTTT.